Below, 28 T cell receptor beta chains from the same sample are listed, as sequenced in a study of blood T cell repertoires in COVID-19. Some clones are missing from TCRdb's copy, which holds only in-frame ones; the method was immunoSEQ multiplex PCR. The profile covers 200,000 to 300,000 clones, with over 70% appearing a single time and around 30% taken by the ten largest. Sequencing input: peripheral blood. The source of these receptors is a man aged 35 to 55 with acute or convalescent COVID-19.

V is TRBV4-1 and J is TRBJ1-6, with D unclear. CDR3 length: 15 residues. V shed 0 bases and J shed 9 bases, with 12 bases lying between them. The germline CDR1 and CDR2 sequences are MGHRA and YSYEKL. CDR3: CASSQDRGNFSPLHF. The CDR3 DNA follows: TGCGCCAGCAGCCAAGATCGCGGTAATTTTTCACCCCTCCACTTT.

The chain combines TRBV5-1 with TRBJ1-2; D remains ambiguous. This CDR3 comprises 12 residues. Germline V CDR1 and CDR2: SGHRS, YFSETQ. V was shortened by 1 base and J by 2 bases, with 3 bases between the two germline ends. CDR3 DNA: TGCGCCAGCAGCTTGCTCAACTATGGCTACACCTTC. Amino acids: CASSLLNYGYTF.

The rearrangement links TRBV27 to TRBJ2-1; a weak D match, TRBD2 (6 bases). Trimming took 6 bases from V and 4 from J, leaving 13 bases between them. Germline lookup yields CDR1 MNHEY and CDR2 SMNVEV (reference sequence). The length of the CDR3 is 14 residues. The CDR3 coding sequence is TGTGCCAGCAGACCGGGACTGCTATACAATGAGCAGTTCTTC. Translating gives CASRPGLLYNEQFF.

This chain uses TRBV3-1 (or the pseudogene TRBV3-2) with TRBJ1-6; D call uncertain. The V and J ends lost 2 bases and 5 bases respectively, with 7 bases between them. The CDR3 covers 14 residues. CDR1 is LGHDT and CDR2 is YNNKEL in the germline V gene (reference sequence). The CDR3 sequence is CASSQRQDNSPLHF. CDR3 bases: TGTGCCAGCAGCCAAAGGCAGGATAATTCACCCCTCCACTTT.

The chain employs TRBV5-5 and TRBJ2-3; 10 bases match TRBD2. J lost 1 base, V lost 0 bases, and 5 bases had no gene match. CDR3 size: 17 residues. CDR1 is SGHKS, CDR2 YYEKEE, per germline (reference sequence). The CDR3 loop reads CASSLAALAGGTDTQYF. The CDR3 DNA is TGTGCCAGCAGCTTGGCCGCGCTAGCGGGAGGCACAGATACGCAGTATTTT.

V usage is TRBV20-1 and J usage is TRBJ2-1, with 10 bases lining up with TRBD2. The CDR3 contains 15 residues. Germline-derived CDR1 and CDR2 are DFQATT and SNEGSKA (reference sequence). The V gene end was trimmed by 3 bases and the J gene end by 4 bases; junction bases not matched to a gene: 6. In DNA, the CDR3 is TGCAGTGCTAGTCCTAGCGGGAGTGAGTACAATGAGCAGTTCTTC. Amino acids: CSASPSGSEYNEQFF.

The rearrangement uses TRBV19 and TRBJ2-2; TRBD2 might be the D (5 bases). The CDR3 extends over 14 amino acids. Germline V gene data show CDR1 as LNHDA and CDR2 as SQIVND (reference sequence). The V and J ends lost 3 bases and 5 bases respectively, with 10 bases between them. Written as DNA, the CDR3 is TGTGCCAGTAGTATGGCTAGCCGAACCGGGGAGCTGTTTTTT. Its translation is CASSMASRTGELFF. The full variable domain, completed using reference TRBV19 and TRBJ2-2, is DGGITQSPKYLFRKEGQNVTLSCEQNLNHDAMYWYRQDPGQGLRLIYYSQIVNDFQKGDIAEGYSVSREKKESFPLTVTSAQKNPTAFYLCASSMASRTGELFFGEGSRLTVL.

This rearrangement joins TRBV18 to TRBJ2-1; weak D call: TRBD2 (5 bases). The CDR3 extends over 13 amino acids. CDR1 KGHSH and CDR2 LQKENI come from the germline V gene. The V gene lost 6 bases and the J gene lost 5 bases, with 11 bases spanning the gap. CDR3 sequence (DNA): TGTGCCAGCTCCCCTGGACTCCACAATGAGCAGTTCTTC. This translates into CASSPGLHNEQFF.

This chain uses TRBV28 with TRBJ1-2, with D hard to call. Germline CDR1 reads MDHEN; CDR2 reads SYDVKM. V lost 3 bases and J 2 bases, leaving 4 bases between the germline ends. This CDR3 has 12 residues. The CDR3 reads CASSFRNYGYTF. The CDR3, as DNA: TGTGCCAGCAGTTTCAGGAACTATGGCTACACCTTC.

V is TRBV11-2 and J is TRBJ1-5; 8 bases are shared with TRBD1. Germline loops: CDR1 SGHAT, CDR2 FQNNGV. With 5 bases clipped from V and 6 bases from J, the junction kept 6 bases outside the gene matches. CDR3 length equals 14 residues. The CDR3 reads CASSVDRGGQPQHF. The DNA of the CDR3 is TGTGCCAGCAGCGTTGACAGGGGAGGTCAGCCCCAGCATTTT.

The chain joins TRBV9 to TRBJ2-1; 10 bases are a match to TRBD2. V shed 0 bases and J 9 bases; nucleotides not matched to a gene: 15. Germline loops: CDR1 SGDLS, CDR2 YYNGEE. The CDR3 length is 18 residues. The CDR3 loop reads CASSVGWRWLAGDGEQFF. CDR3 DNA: TGTGCCAGCAGCGTAGGGTGGCGATGGCTAGCGGGAGACGGTGAGCAGTTCTTC.

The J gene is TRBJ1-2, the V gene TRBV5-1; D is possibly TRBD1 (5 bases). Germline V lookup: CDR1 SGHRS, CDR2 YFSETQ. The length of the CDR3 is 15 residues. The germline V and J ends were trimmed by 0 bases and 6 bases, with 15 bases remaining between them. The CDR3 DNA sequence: TGCGCCAGCAGCTTGGCCGACCCAGGGATTCATGGCTACACCTTC. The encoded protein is CASSLADPGIHGYTF. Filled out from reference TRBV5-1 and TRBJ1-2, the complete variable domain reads KAGVTQTPRYLIKTRGQQVTLSCSPISGHRSVSWYQQTPGQGLQFLFEYFSETQRNKGNFPGRFSGRQFSNSRSEMNVSTLELGDSALYLCASSLADPGIHGYTFGSGTRLTVV.

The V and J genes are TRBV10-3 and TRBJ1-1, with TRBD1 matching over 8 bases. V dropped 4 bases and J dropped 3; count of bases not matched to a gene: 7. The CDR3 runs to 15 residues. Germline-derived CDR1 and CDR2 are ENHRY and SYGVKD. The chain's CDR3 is CAISGGQGLDTEAFF. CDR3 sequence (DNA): TGTGCCATCAGTGGCGGACAGGGATTGGACACTGAAGCTTTCTTT.

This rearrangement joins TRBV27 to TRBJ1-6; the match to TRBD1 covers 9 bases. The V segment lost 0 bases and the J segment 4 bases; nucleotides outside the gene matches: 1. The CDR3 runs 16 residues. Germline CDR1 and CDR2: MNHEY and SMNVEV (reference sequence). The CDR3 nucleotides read TGTGCCAGCAGTTTATCAGGACAGGGGTATAATTCACCCCTCCACTTT. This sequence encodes CASSLSGQGYNSPLHF.

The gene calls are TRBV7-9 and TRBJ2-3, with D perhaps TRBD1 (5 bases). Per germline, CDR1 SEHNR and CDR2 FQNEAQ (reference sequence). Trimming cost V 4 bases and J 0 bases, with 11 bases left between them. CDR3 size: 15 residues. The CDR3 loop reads CASSSREPSTDTQYF. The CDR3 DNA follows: TGTGCCAGCAGCTCCAGGGAACCCAGCACAGATACGCAGTATTTT.

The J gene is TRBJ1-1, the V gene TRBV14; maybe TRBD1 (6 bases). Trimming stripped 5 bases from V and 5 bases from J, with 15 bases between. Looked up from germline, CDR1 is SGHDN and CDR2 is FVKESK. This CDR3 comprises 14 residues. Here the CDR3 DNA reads TGTGCCAGCAGCAGAACCACAGGGAAGACTGAAGCTTTCTTT. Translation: CASSRTTGKTEAFF.

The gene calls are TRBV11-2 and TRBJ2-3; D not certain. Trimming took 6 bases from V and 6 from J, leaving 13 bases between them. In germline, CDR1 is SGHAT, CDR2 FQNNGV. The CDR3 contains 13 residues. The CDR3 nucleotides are TGTGCCAGCAGTCCTCATATCCAGGATACGCAGTATTTT. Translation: CASSPHIQDTQYF.

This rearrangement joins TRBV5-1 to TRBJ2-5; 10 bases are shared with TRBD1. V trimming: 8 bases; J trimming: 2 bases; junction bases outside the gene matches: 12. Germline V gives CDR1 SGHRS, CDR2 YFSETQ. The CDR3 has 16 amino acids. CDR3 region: CASSSWTGGLQETQYF. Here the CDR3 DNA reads TGCGCCAGTTCGTCGTGGACAGGGGGGCTTCAAGAGACCCAGTACTTC. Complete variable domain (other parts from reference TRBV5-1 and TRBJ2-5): KAGVTQTPRYLIKTRGQQVTLSCSPISGHRSVSWYQQTPGQGLQFLFEYFSETQRNKGNFPGRFSGRQFSNSRSEMNVSTLELGDSALYLCASSSWTGGLQETQYFGPGTRLLVL.

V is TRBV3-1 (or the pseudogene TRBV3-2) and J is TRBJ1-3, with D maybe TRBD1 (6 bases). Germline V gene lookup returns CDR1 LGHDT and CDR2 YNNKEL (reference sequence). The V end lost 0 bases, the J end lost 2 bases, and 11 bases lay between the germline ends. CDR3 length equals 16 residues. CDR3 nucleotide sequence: TGTGCCAGCAGCCAAGATCTGTCAGGGGCTGGAAACACCATATATTTT. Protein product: CASSQDLSGAGNTIYF.

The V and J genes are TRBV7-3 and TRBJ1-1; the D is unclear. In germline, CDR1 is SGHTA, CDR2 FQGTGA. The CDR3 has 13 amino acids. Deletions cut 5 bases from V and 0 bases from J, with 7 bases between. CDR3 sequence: CASSQNLNTEAFF. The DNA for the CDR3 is TGTGCCAGCAGCCAAAACTTGAACACTGAAGCTTTCTTT.

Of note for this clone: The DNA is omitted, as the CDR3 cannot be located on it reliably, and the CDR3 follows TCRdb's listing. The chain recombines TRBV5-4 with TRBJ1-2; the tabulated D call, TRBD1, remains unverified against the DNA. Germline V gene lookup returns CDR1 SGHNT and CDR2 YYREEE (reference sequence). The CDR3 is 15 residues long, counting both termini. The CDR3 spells CASSFWTRPSYGYTF.

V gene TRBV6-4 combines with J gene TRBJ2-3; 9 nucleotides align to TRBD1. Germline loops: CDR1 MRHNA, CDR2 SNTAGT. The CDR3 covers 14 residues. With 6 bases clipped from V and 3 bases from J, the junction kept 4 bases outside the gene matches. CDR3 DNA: TGTGCCAGCAGCCGGACAGGGGAAACAGATACGCAGTATTTT. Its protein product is CASSRTGETDTQYF.

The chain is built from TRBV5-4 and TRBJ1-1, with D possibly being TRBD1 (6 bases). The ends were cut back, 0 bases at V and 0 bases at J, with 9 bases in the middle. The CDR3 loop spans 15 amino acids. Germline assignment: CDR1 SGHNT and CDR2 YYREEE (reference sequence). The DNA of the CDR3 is TGTGCCAGCAGCTTGGGCAGGGGAGTGAACACTGAAGCTTTCTTT. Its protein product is CASSLGRGVNTEAFF.

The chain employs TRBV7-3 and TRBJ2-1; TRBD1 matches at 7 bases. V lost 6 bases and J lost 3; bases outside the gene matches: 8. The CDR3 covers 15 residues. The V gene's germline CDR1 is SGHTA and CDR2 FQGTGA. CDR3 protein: CASSYGQAFYNEQFF. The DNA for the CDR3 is TGTGCCAGCAGTTACGGACAGGCTTTCTACAATGAGCAGTTCTTC.

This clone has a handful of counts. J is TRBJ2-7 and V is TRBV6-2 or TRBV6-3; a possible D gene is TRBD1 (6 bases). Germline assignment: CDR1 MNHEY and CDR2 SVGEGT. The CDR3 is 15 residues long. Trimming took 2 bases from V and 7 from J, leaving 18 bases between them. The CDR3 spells CASSYALVTGTEQYF. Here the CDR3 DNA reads TGTGCCAGCAGTTACGCTCTAGTGACAGGAACGGAGCAGTACTTC.

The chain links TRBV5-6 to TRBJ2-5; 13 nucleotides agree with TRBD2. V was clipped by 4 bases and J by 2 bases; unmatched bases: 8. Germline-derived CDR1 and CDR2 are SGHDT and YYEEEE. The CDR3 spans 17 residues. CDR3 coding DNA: TGTGCCAGCAGCCGGATAGGGACTAGCGGGATTCAAGAGACCCAGTACTTC. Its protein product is CASSRIGTSGIQETQYF.

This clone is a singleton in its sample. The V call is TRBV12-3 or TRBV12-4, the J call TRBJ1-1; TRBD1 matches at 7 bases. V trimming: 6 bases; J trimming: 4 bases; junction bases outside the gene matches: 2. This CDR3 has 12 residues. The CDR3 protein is CASRQGFTEAFF. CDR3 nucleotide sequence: TGTGCCAGCAGACAGGGGTTCACTGAAGCTTTCTTT.

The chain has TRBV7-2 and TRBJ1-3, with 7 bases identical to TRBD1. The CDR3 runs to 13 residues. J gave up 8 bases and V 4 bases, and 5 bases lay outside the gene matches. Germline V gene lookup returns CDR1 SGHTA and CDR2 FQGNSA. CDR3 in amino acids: CASSSGTADTIYF. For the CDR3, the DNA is TGTGCCAGCAGCTCCGGGACAGCCGACACCATATATTTT.